The rows below give T cell receptor beta chains drawn from one sample of a study of vaccination and CD4 T cells after COVID-19. Using its own MiXCR run on the PCR reads, TCRdb lists one record per CDR3 protein. The sample contains 20,000 to 25,000 distinct CDR3 sequences, roughly half of which appear only once. No antigen has been identified for these receptors. Sequenced: CD4+ T cells from blood, cultured in vitro. The receptors come from a human donor who had recovered from COVID-19. Each CDR3 is given with its conserved first and last residue. The D gene is left open where the match is weak. Size tells how often a clone was seen (once, few, many) or the class of an expanded clone, and some rows leave it out.

clone size: medium-sized
J gene: TRBJ1-1
V gene: TRBV10-1
D gene: -
CDR3 DNA: TGCGCCAGCAGTCCCTCCGGGTCTAGGAACACTGAAGCTTTCTTT
CDR3 protein: CASSPSGSRNTEAFF

clone size: -
J gene: TRBJ2-7
V gene: TRBV7-9
D gene: -
CDR3 DNA: TGTGCCAGCAGCTACCTCGAAGGGCCCTTCTACGAGCAGTACTTC
CDR3 protein: CASSYLEGPFYEQYF

clone size: few
J gene: TRBJ1-5
V gene: TRBV21-1
D gene: -
CDR3 DNA: TGTGCCAGCAGCAAAACATGGACAGGGGAGGGAGGCAATCAGCCCCAGCATTTT
CDR3 protein: CASSKTWTGEGGNQPQHF

clone size: -
J gene: TRBJ1-2
V gene: TRBV5-4
D gene: -
CDR3 DNA: TGTGCCAGCAGCATCCGGGGGAGAATTAACTATGGCTACACCTTC
CDR3 protein: CASSIRGRINYGYTF

clone size: -
J gene: TRBJ2-3
V gene: TRBV10-3
D gene: TRBD2
CDR3 DNA: TGTGCCATCAGTGATTCGGGACTAGCGGGCTCAACAGATACGCAGTATTTT
CDR3 protein: CAISDSGLAGSTDTQYF

clone size: few
J gene: TRBJ2-3
V gene: TRBV24-1
D gene: -
CDR3 DNA: TGTGCCACCAGTGAGACAGATACGCAGTATTTT
CDR3 protein: CATSETDTQYF

clone size: few
J gene: TRBJ1-5
V gene: TRBV2
D gene: -
CDR3 DNA: TGTGCCAGCGAAGAGGGCGTCAATCAGCCCCAGCATTTT
CDR3 protein: CASEEGVNQPQHF

clone size: -
J gene: TRBJ2-5
V gene: TRBV5-4
D gene: -
CDR3 DNA: TGTGCCAGCATGGATGGCGGTGAAGAGACCCAGTACTTC
CDR3 protein: CASMDGGEETQYF

clone size: -
J gene: TRBJ2-2
V gene: TRBV27
D gene: TRBD2
CDR3 DNA: TGTGCCAGCAGTTTATATCAGGGAGGGTTGAACACCGGGGAGCTGTTTTTT
CDR3 protein: CASSLYQGGLNTGELFF

clone size: -
J gene: TRBJ2-1
V gene: TRBV30
D gene: TRBD1
CDR3 DNA: TGTGCCTGCTTTAAAAGGGACAGTTTCAATGAGCAGTTCTTC
CDR3 protein: CACFKRDSFNEQFF

clone size: -
J gene: TRBJ1-1
V gene: TRBV12-3/TRBV12-4
D gene: -
CDR3 DNA: TGTGCCAGCAGTTTTTCTACCCGGTCCGCTGAAGCTTTCTTT
CDR3 protein: CASSFSTRSAEAFF

clone size: few
J gene: TRBJ1-1
V gene: TRBV6-5
D gene: -
CDR3 DNA: TGTGCCAGCAGTTACTCGAATCCGGGTGTAGGCACTGAAGCTTTCTTT
CDR3 protein: CASSYSNPGVGTEAFF

clone size: few
J gene: TRBJ2-2
V gene: TRBV24-1
D gene: -
CDR3 DNA: TGTGCCACCAGTGGGGTTCGCTACGGGGGCACCGGGGAGCTGTTTTTT
CDR3 protein: CATSGVRYGGTGELFF

clone size: few
J gene: TRBJ1-1
V gene: TRBV2
D gene: -
CDR3 DNA: TGTGCCAGCAGTGAGCCTCCAGGGATGAACACTGAAGCTTTCTTT
CDR3 protein: CASSEPPGMNTEAFF

clone size: -
J gene: TRBJ1-6
V gene: TRBV2
D gene: -
CDR3 DNA: TGTGCCAGCGGATCCTCCGGGACCCTACCCAATTCACCCCTCCACTTT
CDR3 protein: CASGSSGTLPNSPLHF

clone size: once
J gene: TRBJ2-5
V gene: TRBV21-1
D gene: -
CDR3 DNA: TGTGCCAGCAGCAAACAGGGGCCGCTCCAAGAGACCCAGTACTTC
CDR3 protein: CASSKQGPLQETQYF

clone size: few
J gene: TRBJ1-5
V gene: TRBV20-1
D gene: TRBD1
CDR3 DNA: TGCAGTGCCCCAGGGGGGGGGGCGGATAGCAATCAGCCCCAGCATTTT
CDR3 protein: CSAPGGGADSNQPQHF

clone size: -
J gene: TRBJ1-4
V gene: TRBV19
D gene: TRBD1
CDR3 DNA: TGTGCCAGTAGTAGTCCCCGACAGGGTGATGAAAAACTGTTTTTT
CDR3 protein: CASSSPRQGDEKLFF

clone size: -
J gene: TRBJ1-1
V gene: TRBV10-3
D gene: -
CDR3 DNA: TGTGCCATCAGGGAAGGGATGACGAACACTGAAGCTTTCTTT
CDR3 protein: CAIREGMTNTEAFF

clone size: -
J gene: TRBJ2-3
V gene: TRBV27
D gene: TRBD2
CDR3 DNA: TGTGCCAGCAGTCTCCGCACTAGCGGAAGGGGTACAGATACGCAGTATTTT
CDR3 protein: CASSLRTSGRGTDTQYF

clone size: few
J gene: TRBJ1-1
V gene: TRBV30
D gene: -
CDR3 DNA: TGTGCCCTAGGAGGGCGGGGGCTGAACACTGAAGCTTTCTTT
CDR3 protein: CALGGRGLNTEAFF

clone size: -
J gene: TRBJ2-5
V gene: TRBV5-1
D gene: TRBD2
CDR3 DNA: TGCGCCAGCCGCCGGACTAGCGGGAGCCTCGCGGACCAGTACTTC
CDR3 protein: CASRRTSGSLADQYF

clone size: -
J gene: TRBJ2-4
V gene: TRBV20-1
D gene: -
CDR3 DNA: TGCAGTACGTGGGGGCCTAGCGGCTTTGGCATTCAGTACTTC
CDR3 protein: CSTWGPSGFGIQYF

clone size: -
J gene: TRBJ1-4
V gene: TRBV7-2
D gene: TRBD1
CDR3 DNA: TGTGCCAGCAGCATCGAGACAGGGCGTAATGAAAAACTGTTTTTT
CDR3 protein: CASSIETGRNEKLFF

clone size: -
J gene: TRBJ1-2
V gene: TRBV27
D gene: -
CDR3 DNA: TGTGCCAGCGGAAGTCGGGGAGGGCTTACGTTATATGGCTACACCTTC
CDR3 protein: CASGSRGGLTLYGYTF

clone size: -
J gene: TRBJ1-5
V gene: TRBV19
D gene: -
CDR3 DNA: TGTGCCAGTAGTCCCCTTTTGCGGCCCCAGCATTTT
CDR3 protein: CASSPLLRPQHF

clone size: -
J gene: TRBJ2-3
V gene: TRBV27
D gene: -
CDR3 DNA: TGTGCCAGCAGTTTAGTTACGCAGTATTTT
CDR3 protein: CASSLVTQYF

clone size: -
J gene: TRBJ2-7
V gene: TRBV24-1
D gene: TRBD2
CDR3 DNA: TGTGCCACCAGTGATACCGGGACTAGCGGGAACTACGAGCAGTACTTC
CDR3 protein: CATSDTGTSGNYEQYF

clone size: -
J gene: TRBJ1-2
V gene: TRBV19
D gene: TRBD1
CDR3 DNA: TGTGCCAGTAGTATAGACATTGGGACAGCGGATAACTATGGCTACACCTTC
CDR3 protein: CASSIDIGTADNYGYTF

clone size: few
J gene: TRBJ1-1
V gene: TRBV19
D gene: -
CDR3 DNA: TGTGCCAGTAGTTCAACAGGGAACACTGAAGCTTTCTTT
CDR3 protein: CASSSTGNTEAFF

clone size: few
J gene: TRBJ1-2
V gene: TRBV4-3
D gene: -
CDR3 DNA: TGCGCCAGCAGCCAACTACGGTCCTATGGCTACACCTTC
CDR3 protein: CASSQLRSYGYTF

clone size: -
J gene: TRBJ1-2
V gene: TRBV6-1
D gene: -
CDR3 DNA: TGTGCCAGCAGTGTCAGGGGAGACTATGGCTACACCTTC
CDR3 protein: CASSVRGDYGYTF

clone size: few
J gene: TRBJ2-7
V gene: TRBV6-5
D gene: TRBD1
CDR3 DNA: TGTGCCAGCAGTTCCGGGACAGCGGAAACCTACGAGCAGTACTTC
CDR3 protein: CASSSGTAETYEQYF

clone size: once
J gene: TRBJ2-1
V gene: TRBV7-2
D gene: TRBD2
CDR3 DNA: TGTGCCAGCAGCTTGACTAGCGGGAGTCATGAGCAGTTCTTC
CDR3 protein: CASSLTSGSHEQFF